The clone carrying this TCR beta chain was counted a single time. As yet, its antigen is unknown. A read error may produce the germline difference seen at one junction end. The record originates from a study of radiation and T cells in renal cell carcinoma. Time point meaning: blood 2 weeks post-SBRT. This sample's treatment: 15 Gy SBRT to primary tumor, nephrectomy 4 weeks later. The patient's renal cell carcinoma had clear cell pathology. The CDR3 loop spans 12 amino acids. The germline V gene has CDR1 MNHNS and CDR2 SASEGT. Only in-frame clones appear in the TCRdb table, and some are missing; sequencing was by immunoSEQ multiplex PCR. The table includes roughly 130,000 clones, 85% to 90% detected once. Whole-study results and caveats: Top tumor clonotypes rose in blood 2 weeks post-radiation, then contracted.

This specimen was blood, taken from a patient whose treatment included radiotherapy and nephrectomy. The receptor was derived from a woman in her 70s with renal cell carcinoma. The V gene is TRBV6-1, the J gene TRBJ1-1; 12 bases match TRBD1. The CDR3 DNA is TGTGCCAGCCGGGGGACAGGGGGCGCCGGGATCTTT. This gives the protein CASRGTGGAGIF.